This record covers a single TCR beta chain. Its antigen remains unidentified. This entry is derived from a study of cytomegalovirus exposure and HLA in healthy donors. Findings and limits, study-wide: In all likelihood, a cluster of highly shared sequence variants was a sequencing artifact. A few chains tied to CMV proved CMV antigen-specific in vitro.

The PCR had 60 Vbeta and 13 Jbeta primers. Original processing notes: As a later analysis found, there were 60 million to 90 million unique TCR beta chains, of which about 10 million were shared. TCRdb's table, derived via immunoSEQ multiplex PCR, lists solely in-frame clones and lacks some. V and J calls and clone size follow that table, whereas D and trimming were derived from the DNA. The repertoire holds about 130,000 clones, with around 79% as singletons. The source material was PBMCs. This TCR was sampled from a woman between 40 and 55 years old in good health and CMV-seronegative.

Here the CDR3 DNA reads TGCGCCAGCAGCCCGAGGACAGGGGGCTGGACTGAAGCTTTCTTT. Translated, it gives CASSPRTGGWTEAFF. This chain joins TRBV5-1 and TRBJ1-1; 11 positions match TRBD1. J was trimmed by 5 bases and V by 4 bases; bases with no gene match: 7. CDR3 length equals 15 residues. The germline CDR1 and CDR2 sequences are SGHRS and YFSETQ.